This paragraph covers one T cell receptor (beta chain) sequence. The data were taken from a study of blood T cell repertoires in COVID-19. Overall study context: There were acute and convalescent COVID-19 samples, and they came from the United States, Italy and Spain. In each case, the material was cDNA or gDNA derived from T cells, B-cell-depleted T cells, or PBMCs.

In the original processing: Estimated nucleated cell counts came from reference gene primer amplification. Generated by immunoSEQ multiplex PCR, the TCRdb table keeps only in-frame clones and is missing some. The DNA gave D and trimming, while V, J and clone size come from that table. The sample carries some 230,000 clones, roughly 80% recorded once. Germline V gene sequence: CDR1 LNHDA, CDR2 SQIVND (reference sequence). There are 16 residues in the CDR3. V gave up 7 bases and J gave up 5 bases; unmatched junction bases: 13. What was sequenced was peripheral blood. This receptor was identified in a woman in her sixties who had recovered from COVID-19. The chain couples TRBV19 to TRBJ2-5, with 10 nucleotides matching TRBD2. The CDR3, as DNA: TGTGCCAGTACCGAATCCGGGGGGACTAGCGCCGAGACCCAGTACTTC. Protein sequence: CASTESGGTSAETQYF.